These 24 T cell receptor beta chains were sequenced from one sample in a study of cytomegalovirus exposure and HLA in healthy donors. Both 60 Vbeta primers and 13 Jbeta primers went into the PCR. Using immunoSEQ multiplex PCR, the repertoire was profiled, and TCRdb retains in-frame clones only, with some absent. The sample carries some 120,000 clones, roughly 80% recorded once. The sample was PBMCs. The receptor source for this set is a man aged 30 to 39 in good health and CMV-seropositive.

About this clone: Other DNA sequences in this specimen translate into the identical CDR3. The chain uses TRBV28 and TRBJ1-5; D may be TRBD1 (5 bases). With 1 base removed from V and 2 bases from J, the gap between germline ends came to 9 bases. CDR1 MDHEN and CDR2 SYDVKM come from the germline V gene. The CDR3 extends over 15 amino acids. The CDR3, as DNA: TGTGCCAGCAGTTTATCGGGGGGGGGCAATCAGCCCCAGCATTTT. It encodes CASSLSGGGNQPQHF.

The chain combines TRBV10-3 with TRBJ2-3; 9 nucleotides match TRBD2. With V trimmed by 5 bases and J by 1 base, 7 bases remained unmatched. The CDR3 loop spans 16 amino acids. CDR1 and CDR2 (germline): ENHRY, SYGVKD. The DNA for the CDR3 is TGTGCCATCAGTTCGGACAGGACTAGCGGCACAGATACGCAGTATTTT. Translating it yields CAISSDRTSGTDTQYF.

This chain links TRBV29-1 with TRBJ2-4; D perhaps matches TRBD2 (6 bases). The CDR3 totals 11 residues. The germline CDR1 and CDR2 sequences are SQVTM and ANQGSEA. V was cut by 4 bases and J by 9 bases, with 10 bases left in between. The CDR3 coding sequence is TGCAGCGTTGTGGGGGGTCGCATTCAGTACTTC. Protein product: CSVVGGRIQYF.

This clone is medium-sized. The rearrangement links TRBV27 to TRBJ2-7; D possibly corresponds to TRBD2 (6 bases). The V end was cut by 2 bases, the J end by 5 bases, with 13 bases between. Germline V gives CDR1 MNHEY, CDR2 SMNVEV (reference sequence). CDR3 size: 14 residues. The CDR3 region has the DNA TGTGCCAGCAGTTTAGGCGGGACTTTCAACGAGCAGTACTTC. Translating gives CASSLGGTFNEQYF.

The CDR3 bases are TGTGCCAGCAGCTTAATGTTGGGGACAGGGAATCAGCCCCAGCATTTT. Amino acids: CASSLMLGTGNQPQHF. The chain combines TRBV7-2 with TRBJ1-5, with TRBD1 matching over 9 bases. From germline, CDR1 is SGHTA and CDR2 FQGNSA. Losses at the gene ends were 2 bases for V and 4 bases for J; bases not matched to a gene: 6. CDR3 length: 16 residues.

The chain recombines TRBV5-1 with TRBJ2-1, with D hard to call. Germline V gene lookup returns CDR1 SGHRS and CDR2 YFSETQ. This CDR3 spans 14 amino acids. Between the trimmed V and J ends, which lost 2 bases and 4 bases, there was a span of 10 bases. Here the CDR3 DNA reads TGCGCCAGCAGCTTCCAGGAATGGTACAATGAGCAGTTCTTC. It is translated as CASSFQEWYNEQFF.

The chain recombines TRBV5-6 with TRBJ2-5, with 11 bases matching TRBD1. The DNA end favors TRBJ2-7, so the J call may be wrong. Germline-derived CDR1 and CDR2 are SGHDT and YYEEEE. CDR3 length equals 15 residues. This CDR3 reads CASSRTGTGGYEQYF. CDR3 bases: TGTGCCAGCAGCCGGACCGGGACAGGGGGTTACGAGCAGTACTTC.

This clone was found once. The chain couples TRBV10-3 to TRBJ1-5, with TRBD1 matching 7 bases. Losses at the gene ends were 3 bases for V and 7 bases for J; bases not matched to a gene: 3. Germline V lookup: CDR1 ENHRY, CDR2 SYGVKD. The CDR3 is made up of 13 amino acids. CDR3 sequence reads: CAISDQGGQPQHF. CDR3 sequence (DNA): TGTGCCATCAGTGATCAGGGGGGACAGCCCCAGCATTTT.

The V gene is TRBV12-5, the J gene TRBJ1-1, with TRBD1 matching over 8 bases. V was clipped by 3 bases and J by 6 bases; unmatched bases: 9. The germline V gene encodes CDR1 LGHNT and CDR2 FRNRAP. The CDR3 totals 15 residues. CDR3 coding DNA: TGTGCTAGTGGTTTTTTGTTCAGGGGGCGCGCTGAAGCTTTCTTT. Translated: CASGFLFRGRAEAFF.

Only one count was recorded for this clone. This chain joins TRBV27 and TRBJ1-2; 10 bases fit TRBD1. The length of the CDR3 is 15 residues. The V segment lost 5 bases and the J segment 5 bases; nucleotides outside the gene matches: 8. From germline, CDR1 is MNHEY and CDR2 SMNVEV (reference sequence). The CDR3 loop reads CASSPDRGIWYGYTF. The CDR3 nucleotides read TGTGCCAGCAGTCCGGACAGGGGGATATGGTATGGCTACACCTTC.

The chain has TRBV5-5 and TRBJ2-3; 13 bases agree with TRBD2. CDR1 is SGHKS and CDR2 is YYEKEE in the germline V gene (reference sequence). The length of the CDR3 is 16 residues. J was trimmed by 4 bases and V by 4 bases; bases with no gene match: 6. The CDR3 loop reads CASSRGLAGLADTQYF. The CDR3 coding sequence is TGTGCCAGCAGCAGGGGACTAGCGGGGTTAGCAGATACGCAGTATTTT. Supplemented by reference TRBV5-5 and TRBJ2-3, the full variable domain reads DAGVTQSPTHLIKTRGQQVTLRCSPISGHKSVSWYQQVLGQGPQFIFQYYEKEERGRGNFPDRFSARQFPNYSSELNVNALLLGDSALYLCASSRGLAGLADTQYFGPGTRLTVL.

The chain is built from TRBV11-2 and TRBJ2-1, with 10 bases aligning to TRBD2. Germline CDR1 is SGHAT and CDR2 is FQNNGV. The V and J ends lost 7 bases and 9 bases, in that order; junction bases with no gene match: 12. The CDR3 is made up of 15 amino acids. The CDR3: CASNSLAGGRGEQFF. The CDR3 DNA reads TGTGCCAGCAACTCCTTAGCGGGGGGCAGGGGTGAGCAGTTCTTC. The whole variable domain, filled in from reference TRBV11-2 and TRBJ2-1, reads EAGVAQSPRYKIIEKRQSVAFWCNPISGHATLYWYQQILGQGPKLLIQFQNNGVVDDSQLPKDRFSAERLKGVDSTLKIQPAKLEDSAVYLCASNSLAGGRGEQFFGPGTRLTVL.

This chain uses TRBV4-2 with TRBJ2-5; 9 bases map to TRBD2. CDR3 length equals 15 residues. Germline V gives CDR1 LGHNA, CDR2 YNFKEQ. Unmatched junction bases numbered 4, after V lost 0 bases and J lost 5 bases. CDR3 amino acids: CASSQELAGWETQYF. The CDR3 bases are TGTGCCAGCAGCCAAGAGCTAGCGGGGTGGGAGACCCAGTACTTC.

This chain links TRBV11-3 with TRBJ1-1; possibly TRBD1 for D (5 bases). Germline V gives CDR1 SGHNT, CDR2 YENEEA. Trimming pared 4 bases from V and 0 bases from J, leaving 9 bases between. The CDR3 consists of 14 residues. The CDR3 DNA sequence: TGTGCCAGCAGCTACGAGACAGTGAACACTGAAGCTTTCTTT. Amino acid sequence: CASSYETVNTEAFF.

V and J are TRBV15 and TRBJ1-3, with D uncertain. Trimming left V 1 base short and J 5 bases short, with 6 bases between. The germline V gene has CDR1 LNHNV and CDR2 YYDKDF (reference sequence). The CDR3 totals 13 residues. The CDR3 here is CATSRVVRNTIYF. In DNA form, the CDR3 reads TGTGCCACCAGCAGAGTTGTTAGAAACACCATATATTTT.

This clone turned up a few times. The V and J genes are TRBV6-4 and TRBJ2-3; unclear D gene. Germline values: CDR1 MRHNA, CDR2 SNTAGT. V lost 4 bases and J 2 bases, leaving 13 bases between the germline ends. The CDR3 covers 15 residues. CDR3 sequence (DNA): TGTGCCAGCAGTGCCTACGCTGGGCACACAGATACGCAGTATTTT. It specifies CASSAYAGHTDTQYF.

The chain employs TRBV29-1 and TRBJ1-1, with unresolved D. Germline CDR1 is SQVTM and CDR2 is ANQGSEA. This CDR3 spans 11 amino acids. Trimming pared 8 bases from V and 3 bases from J, leaving 10 bases between. CDR3 sequence (DNA): TGCAGCTATTCCTCGGACACTGAAGCTTTCTTT. This codes for CSYSSDTEAFF.

This clone was observed a few times. V is TRBV7-9 and J is TRBJ1-4; D is possibly TRBD1 (5 bases). The CDR3 has 15 amino acids. Germline loops: CDR1 SEHNR, CDR2 FQNEAQ (reference sequence). V dropped 5 bases and J dropped 3 bases, with 13 bases sitting between them. CDR3 bases: TGTGCCAGCAGCCCCCACGGGGGGGCTAATGAAAAACTGTTTTTT. It translates to CASSPHGGANEKLFF.

The chain links TRBV5-8 to TRBJ2-5, with 7 bases identical to TRBD1. The CDR3 has 14 amino acids. V was clipped by 4 bases and J by 2 bases; unmatched bases: 5. CDR1 and CDR2 from the germline V gene are SGHTS and YDEGEE. The CDR3 bases are TGTGCCAGCAGCCTGCCGGGACAGCAAGAGACCCAGTACTTC. Residues: CASSLPGQQETQYF.

The DNA of the CDR3 is TGCGCCAGCACTGACAGGGCCTACGAGCAGTACGTC. This translates into CASTDRAYEQYV. This chain links TRBV10-2 with TRBJ2-7, with 7 nucleotides matching TRBD1. J gave up 2 bases and V 7 bases, and 2 bases lay outside the gene matches. Germline V lookup: CDR1 WSHSY, CDR2 SAAADI. The CDR3 spans 12 residues.

The rearrangement uses TRBV10-3 and TRBJ2-5, with 8 bases fitting TRBD2. Germline-derived CDR1 and CDR2 are ENHRY and SYGVKD. J gave up 4 bases and V 6 bases, and 13 bases lay outside the gene matches. CDR3 length: 16 amino acids. CDR3 DNA sequence: TGTGCCATCAGGGAGCTAGGCGCGGGGGGTGCAGAGACCCAGTACTTC. This gives the protein CAIRELGAGGAETQYF.

In this sample, this clone turned up once. The genes are TRBV2 and TRBJ2-1; 15 bases map to TRBD2. The CDR3 has 16 amino acids. V shed 6 bases, J shed 6 bases, and the junction held 6 bases outside the gene matches. Germline CDR1 is SNHLY and CDR2 is FYNNEI. CDR3 sequence: CASRDGTSGRLNEQFF. The CDR3 DNA sequence: TGTGCCAGCAGGGACGGGACTAGCGGGAGGCTCAATGAGCAGTTCTTC.

CDR3: CASSVGGPRTPLHF. The CDR3 nucleotides are TGTGCCAGCAGTGTGGGAGGTCCTAGGACACCCCTCCACTTT. This rearrangement joins TRBV2 to TRBJ1-6, with unresolved D. This CDR3 is built from 14 residues. The germline CDR1 and CDR2 sequences are SNHLY and FYNNEI. V gave up 4 bases and J gave up 11 bases, with 15 bases separating them.

This sequence joins TRBV5-1 and TRBJ2-3; D may be TRBD2 (6 bases). This CDR3 comprises 13 residues. V lost 4 bases, J lost 8 bases, and 14 bases lay in between. From germline, CDR1 is SGHRS and CDR2 YFSETQ. The CDR3 nucleotides are TGCGCCAGCAGCCAGACTAGTCTGGTTACGCAGTATTTT. Translation: CASSQTSLVTQYF.